Each of the 3 T cell receptor beta chains below was sequenced from the same sample in a study of identical twins. One entry per CDR3 protein, called by TCRdb with MiXCR from the 5' RACE reads. The repertoire holds 400,000 to 500,000 distinct CDR3 sequences, 15% to 20% seen once, with 9% to 15% in the top ten. The sequenced sample consisted of naive T cells sorted from blood. These TCRs come from a man between 50 and 59 years old in good health.

This clonotype came up many times. The V call is TRBV5-6, the J call TRBJ2-4; 10 positions agree with TRBD1. V gave up 1 base and J gave up 5 bases; unmatched junction bases: 18. Germline loops: CDR1 SGHDT, CDR2 YYEEEE. This CDR3 is 20 amino acids long. The CDR3 DNA is TGTGCCAGCAGCTTGTTCCTCTTCGGGACAGGGGACCGGGAGGAAAACATTCAGTACTTC. Translating gives CASSLFLFGTGDREENIQYF.

The sample holds many counts of this clonotype. V and J are TRBV19 and TRBJ2-1; D not resolved. Trimming took off 0 bases at V and 9 bases at J, with 9 bases between the two ends. The CDR3 covers 13 residues. CDR1 and CDR2 from the germline V gene are LNHDA and SQIVND (reference sequence). In DNA, the CDR3 is TGTGCCAGTAGTATAGAACGATCCAGTGAGCAGTTCTTC. Translated: CASSIERSSEQFF.

This clonotype came up a few times. This chain uses TRBV28 with TRBJ2-2; 7 bases align to TRBD1. The germline gives CDR1 MDHEN, CDR2 SYDVKM. The CDR3 totals 16 residues. The V gene end was trimmed by 5 bases and the J gene end by 5 bases; junction bases not matched to a gene: 11. CDR3 sequence (DNA): TGTGCCAGCAGTCCGACAGGGAACATTATAACCGGGGAGCTGTTTTTT. Translating it yields CASSPTGNIITGELFF.